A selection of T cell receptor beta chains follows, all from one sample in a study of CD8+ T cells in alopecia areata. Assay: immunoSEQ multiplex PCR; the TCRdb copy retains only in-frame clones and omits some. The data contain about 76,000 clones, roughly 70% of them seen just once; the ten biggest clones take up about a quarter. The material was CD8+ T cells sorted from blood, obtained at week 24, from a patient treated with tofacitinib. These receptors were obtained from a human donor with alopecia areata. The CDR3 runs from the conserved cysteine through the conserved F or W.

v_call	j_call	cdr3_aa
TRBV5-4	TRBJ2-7	CASSFGPSSYEQYF
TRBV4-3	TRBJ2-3	CASSQGGGAADTQYF
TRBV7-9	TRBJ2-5	CASSLFGTGNQETQYF
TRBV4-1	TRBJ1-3	CASSPDGSSGNTIYF
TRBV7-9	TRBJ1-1	CASSSGTGGTEAFF
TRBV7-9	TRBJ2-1	CASSRQGDYNEQFF
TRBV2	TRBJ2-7	CASSEAASGAALHEQYF
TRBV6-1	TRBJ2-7	CASSDGTGPYEQYF
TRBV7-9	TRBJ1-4	CASSLIGRMATNEKLFF
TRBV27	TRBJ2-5	CASSYGTGGKQETQYF
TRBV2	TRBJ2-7	CASSVGFEQYF
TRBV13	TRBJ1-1	CASSIAQGKNTEAFF
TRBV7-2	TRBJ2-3	CASSLVWLSSTDTQYF
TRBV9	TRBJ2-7	CASSVAAGATYEQYF
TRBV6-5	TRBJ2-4	CASSSVSGRGYIQYF
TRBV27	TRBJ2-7	CASSLGSASYEQYF
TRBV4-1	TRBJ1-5	CASSQTGGYQPQHF
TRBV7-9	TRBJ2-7	CASSKPGHQGYEQYF
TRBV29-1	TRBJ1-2	CSVEEVEGNYGYTF
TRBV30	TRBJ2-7	CAWSVDTFYEQYF
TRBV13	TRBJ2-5	CASSSQGALGETQYF
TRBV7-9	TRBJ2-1	CASGIERGTYNEQFF
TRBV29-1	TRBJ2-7	CSVDSGTAYEQYF
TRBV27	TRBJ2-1	CASTIGHPYNEQFF
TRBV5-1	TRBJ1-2	CASSLEADYGYTF
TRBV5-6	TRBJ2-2	CASSLAGIPAGELFF
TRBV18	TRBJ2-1	CASSPEVWTGGFDEQFF
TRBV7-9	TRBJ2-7	CASSLISSSYEQYF
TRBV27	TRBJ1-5	CASSPTNQPQHF
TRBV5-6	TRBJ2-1	CASSRGTSGKEFWDEQFF
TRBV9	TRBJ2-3	CASSGDRGFAEYTDTQYF
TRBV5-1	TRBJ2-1	CASNAGTDGWDEQFF
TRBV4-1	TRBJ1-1	CASSQVPPGRNTEAFF
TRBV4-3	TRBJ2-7	CASSHSGTGEVYEQYF
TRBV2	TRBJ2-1	CASSGGLDEQFF
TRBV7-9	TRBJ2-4	CASSAGTSRGVAKNIQYF
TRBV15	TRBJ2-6	CATSRPGQGAGANVLTF
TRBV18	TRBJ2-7	CASSPLGQGIPYEQYF
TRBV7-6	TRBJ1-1	CASSLGQGLNTEAFF
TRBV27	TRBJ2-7	CASSLRTGIHEQYF